One TCR beta chain is described in this entry. Its cognate antigen has yet to be identified. Nothing much larger sits one base from this clone, and base qualities are not available. The CDR3 goes from the cysteine to the phenylalanine over 17 residues. Only the CDR3 part of the read is kept: 51 bases, read in frame from the first base. Reading the germline V gene (reference sequence) gives CDR1 LGHDT and CDR2 YNNKEL. V loses 4 bases of germline sequence and J loses 0 bases, and the interval between the two ends is 17 bases. In Seattle, one collaborating source enrolled patients while the infection was active and tracked those patients longitudinally over the course of disease. The collaborating institutions used their own protocols to collect whole blood in K2EDTA tubes. Collaborator samples were shipped for TCRbeta analysis as frozen whole blood, isolated PBMCs, or DNA extracted from either sample type.

TCRbeta CDR3 regions were amplified from genomic DNA by means of the immunoSEQ Assay, a bias-controlled multiplex PCR. Regarding the original processing steps: Nucleated cell counts per sample were estimated from amplification of reference gene primers within the assay. Sequence reads were collapsed and filtered to measure the absolute abundance of every unique TCRbeta CDR3 rearrangement. For each sample, productive Simpson clonality was calculated as the square root of Simpson's diversity index across productive rearrangements. In its TCRdb copy, this immuneACCESS table keeps in-frame sequences only and misses some clones. Where compared with another copy, unresolved V genes explain less than half of these, and the others have no known cause. The V and J calls and clone size are taken from that table; D and trimming were inferred from the DNA. The sample table records under 450,000 clones; around 88% of these occur just once. Roughly 12% of the sample is in the top ten clones.

The data belong to a study of blood T cell repertoires in COVID-19 (dated by TCRdb to the early 2020s). For the study in its entirety: Samples from collaborators originated in the United States, Italy and Spain and spanned both the acute and convalescent phases of COVID-19. The material from the prospective study consisted of cDNA or gDNA derived from T cells, B-cell-depleted T cells, or PBMCs. Deeply sampled blood TCRbeta repertoires from subjects exposed to, actively infected with, or recovered from COVID-19 were included in the dataset. The repertoires were released in a freely available public database intended as a resource for research on the immune response to SARS-CoV-2. Samples came from the ongoing ImmuneRACE study (first 160 participants) plus 1,254 subjects from 6 global collaborators. The sample metadata nearly always contained a de-identified subject ID, COVID-19 status, age in years and sex. HLA class I and class II types, where available, came from metadata supplied by the sample provider rather than from assay-based typing.

Beyond this particular receptor, the publication reports: Clinical and demographic metadata were provided uncurated, with the amount varying by source and participant.

Sequencing input: peripheral blood. In this chain, TRBV3-1 (or the pseudogene TRBV3-2) is recombined with TRBJ2-3; a weak D assignment points to TRBD2 (5 bases agree). The TCR was taken from a woman in her forties or fifties with COVID-19, enrolled during active disease. The CDR3 in this case is CASSPDSRGTSTDTQYF. DNA sequence: TGTGCCAGCAGCCCCGACTCCCGGGGTACTAGCACAGATACGCAGTATTTT.